Listed here are 7 T cell receptor beta chains from one sample, sequenced in a study of cytomegalovirus exposure and HLA in healthy donors. In the PCR, 60 Vbeta and 13 Jbeta primers were used. Assay: immunoSEQ multiplex PCR; the TCRdb copy retains only in-frame clones and omits some. The sample records about 140,000 clones, 75% to 90% being singletons. Sequencing input: PBMCs. Receptors originate from a female donor in good health and CMV-seronegative.

This clone has more than one count but fewer than ten. This chain joins TRBV6-1 and TRBJ2-7, with unresolved D. Between the trimmed V and J ends, which lost 5 bases and 6 bases, there was a span of 11 bases. Germline V gene data show CDR1 as MNHNS and CDR2 as SASEGT. The CDR3 spans 12 residues. CDR3 amino acids: CASSPPVLEQYF. The CDR3 coding sequence is TGTGCCAGCAGTCCCCCGGTCCTCGAGCAGTACTTC.

The CDR3 loop is CASKVAGGPLYTNEQFF. The CDR3 nucleotides are TGTGCCAGCAAAGTAGCGGGAGGACCCTTGTATACCAATGAGCAGTTCTTC. The gene calls are TRBV2 and TRBJ2-1; TRBD2 aligns across 10 bases. The CDR3 length is 17 residues. Germline V gives CDR1 SNHLY, CDR2 FYNNEI. Trimming at V came to 7 bases and at J to 6 bases, leaving 15 bases not matched to a gene.

V is TRBV28 and J is TRBJ2-7; possible D gene TRBD2, 5 bases. The ends were cut back, 5 bases at V and 0 bases at J, with 11 bases in the middle. The germline CDR1 and CDR2 sequences are MDHEN and SYDVKM. CDR3 length equals 14 residues. The CDR3 nucleotides are TGTGCCAGCAGTGAACCGGGAAGCTCCTACGAGCAGTACTTC. Protein product: CASSEPGSSYEQYF.

This clone was seen once. The chain has TRBV28 and TRBJ2-1; 7 nucleotides line up with TRBD2. The ends lost 4 bases at V and 4 bases at J; junction bases unmatched: 7. This CDR3 is 15 amino acids long. CDR1 is MDHEN and CDR2 is SYDVKM in the germline V gene. CDR3 sequence: CASSSPSGMYNEQFF. In DNA, the CDR3 is TGTGCCAGCAGTTCCCCTAGCGGTATGTACAATGAGCAGTTCTTC.

The V gene is TRBV7-9, the J gene TRBJ1-5, with D perhaps matching TRBD1 (5 bases). CDR1 is SEHNR and CDR2 is FQNEAQ in the germline V gene (reference sequence). Trimming removed 3 bases from V and 0 bases from J, with 15 bases in between. The CDR3 sequence is 17 residues long. The CDR3 reads CASSFVAGKDSNQPQHF. CDR3 nucleotide sequence: TGTGCCAGCAGCTTCGTTGCAGGGAAGGATAGCAATCAGCCCCAGCATTTT.

The table lists this clone with a count of one. The chain joins TRBV25-1 to TRBJ2-7, with D possibly TRBD1 on 5 matching bases. Trimming left V 2 bases short and J 2 bases short, with 10 bases between. Germline V gives CDR1 MGHDK, CDR2 SYGVNS. This CDR3 comprises 14 residues. The CDR3 bases are TGTGCCAGCAGTGAAACCAGGGCCCCCTACGAGCAGTACTTC. It is translated as CASSETRAPYEQYF.

The V and J genes are TRBV28 and TRBJ1-1, with TRBD1 matching over 10 bases. The V and J ends lost 4 bases and 10 bases, in that order; junction bases with no gene match: 12. CDR1 is MDHEN and CDR2 is SYDVKM in the germline V gene. The CDR3 is 15 amino acids. The CDR3 coding sequence is TGTGCCAGCAGTTGGGGGGACAGGGGCCCCTTGGGAGCTTTCTTT. This encodes CASSWGDRGPLGAFF. The full variable domain, its missing parts supplied by reference TRBV28 and TRBJ1-1, is DVKVTQSSRYLVKRTGEKVFLECVQDMDHENMFWYRQDPGLGLRLIYFSYDVKMKEKGDIPEGYSVSREKKERFSLILESASTNQTSMYLCASSWGDRGPLGAFFGQGTRLTVV.